This TCR beta chain comes out of a study of blood T cell repertoires in COVID-19. The germline gives CDR1 KGHSH, CDR2 LQKENI. The V gene end was trimmed by 5 bases and the J gene end by 7 bases; junction bases not matched to a gene: 5. This CDR3 contains 14 residues. Data came from immunoSEQ multiplex PCR; TCRdb stores just in-frame clones and leaves some out. The sample lists about 410,000 clones, 86% occurring once. This chain uses TRBV18 with TRBJ2-2; TRBD1 matches 9 bases. The sequenced sample was peripheral blood. This TCR came from a woman younger than 45 with active or convalescent COVID-19. The CDR3 region is CASSTTGGGGELFF. Here the CDR3 DNA reads TGTGCCAGCTCAACTACAGGGGGCGGCGGGGAGCTGTTTTTT.